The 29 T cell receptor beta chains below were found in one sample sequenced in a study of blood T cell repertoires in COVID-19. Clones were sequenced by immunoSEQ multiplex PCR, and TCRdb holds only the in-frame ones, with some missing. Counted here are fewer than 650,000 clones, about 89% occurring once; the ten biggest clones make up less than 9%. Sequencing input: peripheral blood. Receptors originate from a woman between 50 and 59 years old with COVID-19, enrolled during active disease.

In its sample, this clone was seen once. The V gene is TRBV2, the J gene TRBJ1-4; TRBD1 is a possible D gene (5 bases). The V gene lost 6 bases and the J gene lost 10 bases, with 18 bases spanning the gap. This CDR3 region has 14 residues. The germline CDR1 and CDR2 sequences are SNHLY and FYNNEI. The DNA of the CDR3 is TGTGCCAGCAGGCCCCATGGGCAGGGAGGAAAACTGTTTTTT. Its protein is CASRPHGQGGKLFF.

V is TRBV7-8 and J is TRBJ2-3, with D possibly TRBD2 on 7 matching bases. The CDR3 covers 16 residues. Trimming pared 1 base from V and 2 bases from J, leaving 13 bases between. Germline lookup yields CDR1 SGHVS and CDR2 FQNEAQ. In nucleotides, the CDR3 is TGTGCCAGCAGCTTAGGGGGCGGGGGCCCCACAGATACGCAGTATTTT. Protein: CASSLGGGGPTDTQYF. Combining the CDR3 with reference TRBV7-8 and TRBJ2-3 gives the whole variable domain GAGVSQSPRYKVAKRGQDVALRCDPISGHVSLFWYQQALGQGPEFLTYFQNEAQLDKSGLPSDRFFAERPEGSVSTLKIQRTQQEDSAVYLCASSLGGGGPTDTQYFGPGTRLTVL.

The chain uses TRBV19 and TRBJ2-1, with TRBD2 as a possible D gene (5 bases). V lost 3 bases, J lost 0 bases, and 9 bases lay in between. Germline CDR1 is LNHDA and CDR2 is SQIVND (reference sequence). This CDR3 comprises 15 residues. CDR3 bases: TGTGCCAGTAGTATGTCTGGGAGCTCCTACAATGAGCAGTTCTTC. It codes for CASSMSGSSYNEQFF.

CDR3 sequence (DNA): TGTGCCAGCTCACCCCTCGGGTCGGGGAACACTGAAGCTTTCTTT. Its translation: CASSPLGSGNTEAFF. The chain is built from TRBV18 and TRBJ1-1; no reliable D call. Between the trimmed V and J ends, which lost 3 bases and 1 base, there was a span of 12 bases. CDR1 KGHSH and CDR2 LQKENI come from the germline V gene. CDR3 length: 15 residues. Based on the CDR3 plus reference TRBV18 and TRBJ1-1, the full variable domain is NAGVMQNPRHLVRRRGQEARLRCSPMKGHSHVYWYRQLPEEGLKFMVYLQKENIIDESGMPKERFSAEFPKEGPSILRIQQVVRGDSAAYFCASSPLGSGNTEAFFGQGTRLTVV.

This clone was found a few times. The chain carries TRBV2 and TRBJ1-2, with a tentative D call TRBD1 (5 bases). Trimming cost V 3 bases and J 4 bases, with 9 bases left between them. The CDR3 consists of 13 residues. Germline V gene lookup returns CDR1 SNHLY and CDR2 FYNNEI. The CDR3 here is CASSEGRAYGYTF. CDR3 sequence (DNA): TGTGCCAGCAGTGAGGGCAGGGCCTATGGCTACACCTTC.

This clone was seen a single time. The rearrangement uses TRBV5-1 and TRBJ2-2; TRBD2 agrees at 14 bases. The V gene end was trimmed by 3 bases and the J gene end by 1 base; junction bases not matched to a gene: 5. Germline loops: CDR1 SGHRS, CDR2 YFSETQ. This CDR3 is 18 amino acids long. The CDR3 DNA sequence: TGCGCCAGCAGCTGGGGACTAGCGGGGGCCTTGAACACCGGGGAGCTGTTTTTT. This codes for CASSWGLAGALNTGELFF.

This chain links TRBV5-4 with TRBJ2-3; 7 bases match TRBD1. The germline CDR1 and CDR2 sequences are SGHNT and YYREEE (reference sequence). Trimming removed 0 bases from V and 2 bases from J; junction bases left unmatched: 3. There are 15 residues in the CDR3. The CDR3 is CASSLDRGVTDTQYF. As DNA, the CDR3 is TGTGCCAGCAGCTTGGACAGGGGCGTCACAGATACGCAGTATTTT.

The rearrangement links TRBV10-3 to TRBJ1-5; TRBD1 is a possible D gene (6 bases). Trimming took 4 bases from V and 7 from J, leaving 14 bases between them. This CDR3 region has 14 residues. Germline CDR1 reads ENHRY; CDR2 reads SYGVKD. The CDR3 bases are TGTGCCATCAGTGTCGCGGGGGCAGGGCAGCCCCAGCATTTT. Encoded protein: CAISVAGAGQPQHF.

CDR3 sequence: CASSFNRDREGYTF. The CDR3 nucleotides read TGCGCCAGCAGCTTTAATCGGGACAGGGAGGGCTACACCTTC. V and J are TRBV5-1 and TRBJ1-2; TRBD1 agrees at 9 bases. Trimming cost V 2 bases and J 8 bases; bases outside gene matches: 7. The CDR3 is 14 residues long. Germline V gene data show CDR1 as SGHRS and CDR2 as YFSETQ.

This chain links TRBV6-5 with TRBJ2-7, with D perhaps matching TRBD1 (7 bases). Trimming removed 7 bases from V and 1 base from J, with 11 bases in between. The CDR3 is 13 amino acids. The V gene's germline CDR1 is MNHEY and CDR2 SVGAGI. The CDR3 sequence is CASTQGRSYEQYF. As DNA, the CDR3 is TGTGCCAGCACACAGGGGAGGTCCTACGAGCAGTACTTC.

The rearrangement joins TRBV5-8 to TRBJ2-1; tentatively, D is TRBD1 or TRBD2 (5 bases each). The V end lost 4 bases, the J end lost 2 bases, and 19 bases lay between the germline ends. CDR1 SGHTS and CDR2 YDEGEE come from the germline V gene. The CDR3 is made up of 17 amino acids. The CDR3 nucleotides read TGTGCCAGCAGCCTGGGGGTTGGGAAGGGGACCTACAATGAGCAGTTCTTC. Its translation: CASSLGVGKGTYNEQFF. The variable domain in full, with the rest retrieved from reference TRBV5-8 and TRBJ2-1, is EAGVTQSPTHLIKTRGQQATLRCSPISGHTSVYWYQQALGLGLQFLLWYDEGEERNRGNFPPRFSGRQFPNYSSELNVNALELEDSALYLCASSLGVGKGTYNEQFFGPGTRLTVL.

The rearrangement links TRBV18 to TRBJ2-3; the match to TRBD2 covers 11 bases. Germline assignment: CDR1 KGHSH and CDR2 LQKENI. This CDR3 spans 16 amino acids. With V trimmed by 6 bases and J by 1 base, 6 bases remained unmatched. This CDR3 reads CASSISGGDRTDTQYF. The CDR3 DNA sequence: TGTGCCAGCTCGATTAGCGGGGGGGACCGCACAGATACGCAGTATTTT.

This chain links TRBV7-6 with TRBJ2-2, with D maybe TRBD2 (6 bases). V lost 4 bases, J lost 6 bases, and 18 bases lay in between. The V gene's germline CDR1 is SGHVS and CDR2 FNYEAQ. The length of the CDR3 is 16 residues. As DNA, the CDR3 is TGTGCCAGCAGCTCCGGACGGAGGGCGGTCGCCGGGGAGCTGTTTTTT. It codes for CASSSGRRAVAGELFF. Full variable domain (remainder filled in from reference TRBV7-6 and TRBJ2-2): GAGVSQSPRYKVTKRGQDVALRCDPISGHVSLYWYRQALGQGPEFLTYFNYEAQQDKSGLPNDRFSAERPEGSISTLTIQRTEQRDSAMYRCASSSGRRAVAGELFFGEGSRLTVL.

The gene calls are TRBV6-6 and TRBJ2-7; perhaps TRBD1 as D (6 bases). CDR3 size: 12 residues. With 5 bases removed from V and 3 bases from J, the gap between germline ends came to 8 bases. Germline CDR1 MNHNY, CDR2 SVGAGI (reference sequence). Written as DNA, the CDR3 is TGTGCCAGCAGTCCACAGGGCTACGAGCAGTACTTC. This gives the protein CASSPQGYEQYF.

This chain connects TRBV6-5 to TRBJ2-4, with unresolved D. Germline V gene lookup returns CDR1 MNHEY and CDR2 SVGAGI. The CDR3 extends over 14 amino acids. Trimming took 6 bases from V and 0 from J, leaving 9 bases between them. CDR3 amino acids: CASRLSLAKNIQYF. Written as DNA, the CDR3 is TGTGCCAGCAGACTAAGTCTAGCCAAAAACATTCAGTACTTC.

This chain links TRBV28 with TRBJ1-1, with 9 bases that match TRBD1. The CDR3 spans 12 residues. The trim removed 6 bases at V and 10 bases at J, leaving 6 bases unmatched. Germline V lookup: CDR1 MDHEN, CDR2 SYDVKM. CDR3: CASSLTGGPAFF. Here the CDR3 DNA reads TGTGCCAGCAGCCTTACAGGGGGCCCAGCTTTCTTT.

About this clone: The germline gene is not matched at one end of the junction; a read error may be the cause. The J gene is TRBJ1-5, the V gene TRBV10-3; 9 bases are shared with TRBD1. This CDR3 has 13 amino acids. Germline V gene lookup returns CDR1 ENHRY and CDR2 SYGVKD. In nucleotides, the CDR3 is TGTGCCGTCAGGACAGGGGAGGATCAGCCCCAGCATTTT. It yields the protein CAVRTGEDQPQHF.

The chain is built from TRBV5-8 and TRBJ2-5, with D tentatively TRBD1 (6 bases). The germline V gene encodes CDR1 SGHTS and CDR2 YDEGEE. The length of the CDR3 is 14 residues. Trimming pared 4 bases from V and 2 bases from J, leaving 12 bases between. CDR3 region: CASSRGHIQETQYF. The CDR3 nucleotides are TGTGCCAGCAGCCGGGGACACATACAAGAGACCCAGTACTTC.

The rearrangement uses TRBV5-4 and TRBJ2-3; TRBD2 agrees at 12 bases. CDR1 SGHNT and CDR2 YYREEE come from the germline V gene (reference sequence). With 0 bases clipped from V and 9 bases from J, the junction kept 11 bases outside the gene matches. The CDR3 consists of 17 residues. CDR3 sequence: CASSLVLGLAGGQTQYF. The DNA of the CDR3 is TGTGCCAGCAGCTTGGTCCTAGGGCTAGCGGGGGGGCAAACGCAGTATTTT. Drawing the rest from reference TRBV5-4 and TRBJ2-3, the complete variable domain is ETGVTQSPTHLIKTRGQQVTLRCSSQSGHNTVSWYQQALGQGPQFIFQYYREEENGRGNFPPRFSGLQFPNYSSELNVNALELDDSALYLCASSLVLGLAGGQTQYFGPGTRLTVL.

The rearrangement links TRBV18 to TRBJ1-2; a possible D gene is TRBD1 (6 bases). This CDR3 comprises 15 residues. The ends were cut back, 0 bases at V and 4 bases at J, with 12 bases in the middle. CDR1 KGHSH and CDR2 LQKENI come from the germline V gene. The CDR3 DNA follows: TGTGCCAGCTCACCACCGTATCAGGGGAGCTATGGCTACACCTTC. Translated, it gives CASSPPYQGSYGYTF.

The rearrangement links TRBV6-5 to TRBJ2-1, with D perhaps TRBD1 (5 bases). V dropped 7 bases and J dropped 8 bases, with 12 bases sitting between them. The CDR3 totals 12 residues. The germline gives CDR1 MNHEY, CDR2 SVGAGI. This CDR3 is CASMDNADEQFF. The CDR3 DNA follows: TGTGCCAGCATGGACAACGCGGATGAGCAGTTCTTC.

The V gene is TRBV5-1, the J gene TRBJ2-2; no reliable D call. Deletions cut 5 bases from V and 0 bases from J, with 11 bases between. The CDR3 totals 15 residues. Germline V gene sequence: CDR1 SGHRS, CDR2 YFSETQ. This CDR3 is CASRDIVSNTGELFF. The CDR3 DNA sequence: TGCGCCAGCAGAGATATAGTTTCGAACACCGGGGAGCTGTTTTTT.

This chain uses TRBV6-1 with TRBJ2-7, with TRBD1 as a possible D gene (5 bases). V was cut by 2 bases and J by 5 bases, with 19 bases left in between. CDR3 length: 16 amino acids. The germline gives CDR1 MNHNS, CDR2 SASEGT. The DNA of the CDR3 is TGTGCCAGCAGTGAAATCATGAGTCAGGGTGAGGACGAGCAGTACTTC. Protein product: CASSEIMSQGEDEQYF.

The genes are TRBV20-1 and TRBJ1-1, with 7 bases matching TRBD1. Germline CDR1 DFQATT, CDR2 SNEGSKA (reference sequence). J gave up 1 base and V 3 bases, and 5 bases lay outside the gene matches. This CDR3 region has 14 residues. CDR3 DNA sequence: TGCAGTGCTAGTGACAGGGTCGGGAACACTGAAGCTTTCTTT. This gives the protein CSASDRVGNTEAFF.

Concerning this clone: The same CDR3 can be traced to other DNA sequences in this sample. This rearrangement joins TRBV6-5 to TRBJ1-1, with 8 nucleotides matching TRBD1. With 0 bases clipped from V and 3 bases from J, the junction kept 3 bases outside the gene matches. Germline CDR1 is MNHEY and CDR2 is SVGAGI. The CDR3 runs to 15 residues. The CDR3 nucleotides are TGTGCCAGCAGTTACTCGACAGGGGCTTACACTGAAGCTTTCTTT. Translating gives CASSYSTGAYTEAFF.

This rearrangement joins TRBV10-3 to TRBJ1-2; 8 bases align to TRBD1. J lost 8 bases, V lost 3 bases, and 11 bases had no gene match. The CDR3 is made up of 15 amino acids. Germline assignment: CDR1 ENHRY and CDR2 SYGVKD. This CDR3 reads CAISEPTGQGPGYTF. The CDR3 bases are TGTGCCATCAGTGAACCAACTGGACAGGGCCCGGGCTACACCTTC.

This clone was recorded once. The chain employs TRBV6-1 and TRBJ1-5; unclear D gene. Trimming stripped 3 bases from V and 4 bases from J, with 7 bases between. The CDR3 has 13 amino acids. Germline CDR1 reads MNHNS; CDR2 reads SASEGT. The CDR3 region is CASSDPVNQPQHF. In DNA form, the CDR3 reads TGTGCCAGCAGTGACCCGGTTAATCAGCCCCAGCATTTT.

CDR3 loop: CASSLHRGGYTF. The DNA for the CDR3 is TGTGCCAGCAGTTTACACAGGGGAGGCTACACCTTC. V gene TRBV28 combines with J gene TRBJ1-2; 7 positions agree with TRBD1. V trimming: 2 bases; J trimming: 8 bases; junction bases outside the gene matches: 2. Germline CDR1 is MDHEN and CDR2 is SYDVKM. The CDR3 runs to 12 residues.

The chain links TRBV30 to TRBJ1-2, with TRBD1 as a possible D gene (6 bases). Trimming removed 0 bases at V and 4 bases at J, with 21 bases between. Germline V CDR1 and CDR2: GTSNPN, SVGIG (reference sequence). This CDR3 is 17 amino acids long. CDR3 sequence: CAWSVGGAKIITYGYTF. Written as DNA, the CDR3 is TGTGCCTGGAGTGTGGGGGGGGCGAAAATTATAACCTATGGCTACACCTTC. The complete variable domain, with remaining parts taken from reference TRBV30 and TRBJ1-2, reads SQTIHQWPATLVQPVGSPLSLECTVEGTSNPNLYWYRQAAGRGLQLLFYSVGIGQISSEVPQNLSASRPQDRQFILSSKKLLLSDSGFYLCAWSVGGAKIITYGYTFGSGTRLTVV.